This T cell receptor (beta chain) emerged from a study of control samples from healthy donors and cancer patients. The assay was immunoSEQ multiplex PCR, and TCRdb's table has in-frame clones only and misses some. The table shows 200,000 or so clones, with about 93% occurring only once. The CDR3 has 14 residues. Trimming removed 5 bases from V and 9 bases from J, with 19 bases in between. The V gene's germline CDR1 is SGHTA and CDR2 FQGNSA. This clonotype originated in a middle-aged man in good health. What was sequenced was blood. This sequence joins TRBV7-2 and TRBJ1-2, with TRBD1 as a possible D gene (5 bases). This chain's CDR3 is CASSPGTKVLSYTF. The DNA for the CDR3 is TGTGCCAGCAGCCCCGGGACGAAAGTTTTGAGCTACACCTTC.